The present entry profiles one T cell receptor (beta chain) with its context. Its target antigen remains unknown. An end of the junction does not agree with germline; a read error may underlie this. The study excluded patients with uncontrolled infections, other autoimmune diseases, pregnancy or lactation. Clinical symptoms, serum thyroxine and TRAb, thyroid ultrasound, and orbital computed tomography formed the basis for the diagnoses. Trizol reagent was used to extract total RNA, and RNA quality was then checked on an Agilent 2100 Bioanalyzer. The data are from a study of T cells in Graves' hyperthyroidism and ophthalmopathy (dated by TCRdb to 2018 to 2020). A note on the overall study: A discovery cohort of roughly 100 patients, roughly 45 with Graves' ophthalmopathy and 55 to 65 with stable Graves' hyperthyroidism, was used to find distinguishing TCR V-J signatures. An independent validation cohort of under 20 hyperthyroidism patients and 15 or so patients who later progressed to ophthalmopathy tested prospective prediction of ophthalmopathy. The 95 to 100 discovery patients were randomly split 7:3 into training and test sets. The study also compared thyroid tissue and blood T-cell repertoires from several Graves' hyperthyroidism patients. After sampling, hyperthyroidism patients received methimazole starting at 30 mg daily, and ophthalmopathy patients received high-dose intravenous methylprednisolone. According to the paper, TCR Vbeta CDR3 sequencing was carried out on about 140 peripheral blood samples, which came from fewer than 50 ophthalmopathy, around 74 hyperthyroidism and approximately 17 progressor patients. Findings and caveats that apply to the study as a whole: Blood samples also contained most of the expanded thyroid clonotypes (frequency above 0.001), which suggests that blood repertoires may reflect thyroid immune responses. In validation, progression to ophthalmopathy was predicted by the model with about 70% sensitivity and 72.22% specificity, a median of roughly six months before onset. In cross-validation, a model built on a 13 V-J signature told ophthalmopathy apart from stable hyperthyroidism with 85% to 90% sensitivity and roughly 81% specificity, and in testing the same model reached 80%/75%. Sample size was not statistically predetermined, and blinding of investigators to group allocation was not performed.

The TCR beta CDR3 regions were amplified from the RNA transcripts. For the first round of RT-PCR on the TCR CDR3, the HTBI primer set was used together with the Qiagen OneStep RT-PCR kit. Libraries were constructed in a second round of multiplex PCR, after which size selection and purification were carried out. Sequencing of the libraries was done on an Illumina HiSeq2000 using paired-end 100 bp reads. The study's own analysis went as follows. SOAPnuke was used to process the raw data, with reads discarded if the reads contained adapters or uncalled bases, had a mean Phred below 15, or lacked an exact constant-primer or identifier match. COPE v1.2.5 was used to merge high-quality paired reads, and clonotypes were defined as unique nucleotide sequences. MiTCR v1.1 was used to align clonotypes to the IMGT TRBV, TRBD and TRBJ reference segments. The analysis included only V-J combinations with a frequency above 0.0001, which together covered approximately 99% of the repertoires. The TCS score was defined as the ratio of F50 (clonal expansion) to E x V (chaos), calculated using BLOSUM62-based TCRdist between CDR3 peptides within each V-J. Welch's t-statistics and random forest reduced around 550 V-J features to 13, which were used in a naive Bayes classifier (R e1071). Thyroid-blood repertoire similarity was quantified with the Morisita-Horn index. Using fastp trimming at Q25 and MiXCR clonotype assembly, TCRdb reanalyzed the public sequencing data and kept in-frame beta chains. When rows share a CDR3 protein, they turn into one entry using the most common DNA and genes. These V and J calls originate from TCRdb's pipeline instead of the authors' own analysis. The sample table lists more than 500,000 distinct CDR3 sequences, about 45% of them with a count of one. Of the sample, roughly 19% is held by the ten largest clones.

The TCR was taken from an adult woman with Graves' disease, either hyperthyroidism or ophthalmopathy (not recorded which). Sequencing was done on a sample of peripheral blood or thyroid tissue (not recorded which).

The CDR3 region has the sequence CASSQAGPGMYGYTF. The DNA sequence follows: TGCGCCAGCAGCCAAGCGGGACCGGGCATGTATGGCTACACCTTC. The sequence links TRBV7-9 to TRBJ1-2; the D region possibly corresponds to TRBD1 (5 bases align). CDR1 SEHNR and CDR2 FQNEAQ were looked up in the germline V gene (reference sequence). From the cysteine up to the phenylalanine, the CDR3 has a length of 15 residues. Just CDR3 DNA is preserved here, 45 bases in frame from base 1.